The rows below give T cell receptor beta chains drawn from one sample of a study of PD-1 blockade in mismatch repair-deficient tumors. Sequenced by immunoSEQ multiplex PCR; TCRdb stores in-frame clones only, minus some. Of some 40,000 clones listed, roughly 84% are singletons. Sequenced material: PBMCs, taken 38 to 40 weeks after starting pembrolizumab. The receptors stem from an adult with mismatch repair-deficient cancer. Each CDR3 is given with its conserved first and last residue. Each record gives: clone size, D gene, V gene, J gene, CDR3 DNA, CDR3 protein. D genes are given only for firm matches. Size tells how often a clone was seen (once, few, many) or the class of an expanded clone, and some rows leave it out.

NA	TRBD2	TRBV7-3	TRBJ2-1	TGTGCCAGCAGCCAGACTAGCGGGGCCTACAATGAGCAGTTCTTC	CASSQTSGAYNEQFF
NA	TRBD1	TRBV6-1	TRBJ2-5	TGTGCCAGCAGCCGGGACAGGGGAGAGACCCAGTACTTC	CASSRDRGETQYF
once	TRBD1	TRBV10-3	TRBJ1-1	TGTGCCATCAGTGCTCCACTAGGGACAGGGAAGGTGAACACTGAAGCTTTCTTT	CAISAPLGTGKVNTEAFF
NA	NA	TRBV6-6	TRBJ1-4	TGTGCCAGCAGACCCGGGACAAAAACAACTAATGAAAAACTGTTTTTT	CASRPGTKTTNEKLFF
NA	NA	TRBV4-1	TRBJ2-7	TGCGCCAGCAGGGAGCGTGGTAGCGGCCTCTACGAGCAGTACTTC	CASRERGSGLYEQYF
NA	TRBD2	TRBV13	TRBJ2-3	TGTGCCAGCAGCTTATTTCGCGGGAGGGTATCAGATACGCAGTATTTT	CASSLFRGRVSDTQYF
NA	TRBD2	TRBV5-8	TRBJ2-1	TGTGCCAGCAGCAGAGGACTAGAAAATGAGCAGTTCTTC	CASSRGLENEQFF
NA	TRBD1	TRBV10-2	TRBJ1-4	TGCGCCAGCAGTGGGCTCCGGGACAGGGGGCGACTCAATGAAAAACTGTTTTTT	CASSGLRDRGRLNEKLFF
NA	TRBD2	TRBV9	TRBJ2-3	TGTGCCAGCAGCGTCACTAGCGGGGGTATCACAGATACGCAGTATTTT	CASSVTSGGITDTQYF
NA	TRBD1	TRBV6-1	TRBJ2-6	TGTGCCAGCAGTGGACAGGGATTCCCCTCTGGGGCCAACGTCCTGACTTTC	CASSGQGFPSGANVLTF
NA	NA	TRBV5-1	TRBJ1-1	TGCGCCAGCAGCTCCGAGGCCCTCAACCGTGAAGCTTTCTTT	CASSSEALNREAFF
NA	NA	TRBV19	TRBJ1-1	TGTGCCAGTACACGGGACATGGGACATGAAGCTTTCTTT	CASTRDMGHEAFF
NA	TRBD2	TRBV9	TRBJ2-1	TGTGCCAGCAGCGTGGGACTAGCACGTGAGCAGTTCTTC	CASSVGLAREQFF
NA	NA	TRBV7-3	TRBJ2-5	TGTGCCAGCAGCACGTCGAGGGGGGAGACCCAGTACTTC	CASSTSRGETQYF
NA	NA	TRBV19	TRBJ1-6	TGTGCCAGTAGCGTCAACTCCTTTAATTCACCCCTCCACTTT	CASSVNSFNSPLHF
NA	TRBD1	TRBV5-1	TRBJ2-3	TGCGCCAGCAGCACTGGACAGGGCGGAGATACGCAGTATTTT	CASSTGQGGDTQYF
NA	TRBD1	TRBV11-2	TRBJ1-2	TGTGCCAGCAGCAACACAGGGGGCAACTATGGCTACACCTTC	CASSNTGGNYGYTF
NA	TRBD1	TRBV5-1	TRBJ1-2	TGCGCCAGCAGACCCGGGACAGGCCTCTATGGCTACACCTTC	CASRPGTGLYGYTF
NA	TRBD1	TRBV4-1	TRBJ1-5	TGCGCCAGCAGCCACGATCCTACAGGGGTCTTTCAGCCCCAGCATTTT	CASSHDPTGVFQPQHF
NA	NA	TRBV15	TRBJ1-5	TGTGCCACCAGCAGCCATGCTACGCAAAATCAGCCCCAGCATTTT	CATSSHATQNQPQHF
NA	TRBD1	TRBV28	TRBJ1-2	TGTGCCAGCAGTCTGCCCGAGACAGGGGCTCCCACCTTC	CASSLPETGAPTF
NA	TRBD1	TRBV7-9	TRBJ1-4	TGTGCCAGCAGACCGAGGGGGAACAGGGGCATAGAAAAACTGTTTTTT	CASRPRGNRGIEKLFF
NA	TRBD2	TRBV9	TRBJ2-7	TGTGCCAGCAGCGTAGTAGCGGGAGGTGGGGAGCAGTACTTC	CASSVVAGGGEQYF
once	TRBD1	TRBV19	TRBJ2-5	TGTGCCAGTAGTCGGACAGGGGCCGAGACCCAGTACTTC	CASSRTGAETQYF
NA	TRBD1	TRBV23-1	TRBJ2-7	TGCGCCAGCAGTCAACGGTGGGCCCGGGACAGATCCCACGAGCAGTACTTC	CASSQRWARDRSHEQYF
once	TRBD1	TRBV5-1	TRBJ1-1	TGCGCCAGCAGCTGGGACAGGGCGTCTGAAGCTTTCTTT	CASSWDRASEAFF